These T cell receptor beta chains were read from a single sample in a study of T cell repertoires in cytomegalovirus infection. Via MiXCR, TCRdb re-called the reads, giving one row per CDR3 protein. The sample records roughly 720,000 distinct CDR3 sequences, less than 40% being singletons. Sequenced: PBMCs. The source of these receptors is a human donor in good health (CMV status not recorded). Some clones in this sample may be carry-over from other donors' samples. CDR3s include the opening cysteine and the closing phenylalanine or tryptophan. A D gene is named only where the DNA matches it firmly. Rows may omit the clone size; those that give it use once, few, many or a size class.

d_call: NA; v_call: TRBV11-2; clone_size: NA; j_call: TRBJ2-3; cdr3_aa: CASIWAVLEPPDTQYF; cdr3_nt: TGTGCCAGCATCTGGGCCGTTCTAGAGCCCCCAGATACGCAGTATTTT
d_call: NA; v_call: TRBV10-3; clone_size: few; j_call: TRBJ1-1; cdr3_aa: CAIRLSNTEAFF; cdr3_nt: TGTGCCATCAGATTATCGAACACTGAAGCTTTCTTT
d_call: TRBD1; v_call: TRBV5-4; clone_size: few; j_call: TRBJ2-7; cdr3_aa: CASSLNRGLVYEQYF; cdr3_nt: TGTGCCAGCAGTTTAAACAGGGGTCTGGTCTACGAGCAGTACTTC
d_call: TRBD1; v_call: TRBV7-2; clone_size: NA; j_call: TRBJ2-1; cdr3_aa: CASTRGQGYNEQFF; cdr3_nt: TGTGCCAGCACCCGGGGACAGGGATACAATGAGCAGTTCTTC
d_call: NA; v_call: TRBV19; clone_size: NA; j_call: TRBJ2-2; cdr3_aa: CASSPGGGGGLFF; cdr3_nt: TGTGCCAGTAGTCCAGGGGGGGGCGGGGGGCTGTTTTTT
d_call: NA; v_call: TRBV7-9; clone_size: NA; j_call: TRBJ1-1; cdr3_aa: CASSLKEGAGPEAFF; cdr3_nt: TGTGCCAGCAGCTTAAAGGAGGGAGCGGGGCCTGAAGCTTTCTTT
d_call: NA; v_call: TRBV9; clone_size: few; j_call: TRBJ1-1; cdr3_aa: CASSVDGAEAFF; cdr3_nt: TGTGCCAGCAGCGTAGACGGGGCAGAAGCTTTCTTT
d_call: NA; v_call: TRBV30; clone_size: few; j_call: TRBJ1-2; cdr3_aa: CAWTGSYGYTF; cdr3_nt: TGTGCCTGGACGGGGTCCTATGGCTACACCTTC
d_call: NA; v_call: TRBV19; clone_size: few; j_call: TRBJ1-5; cdr3_aa: CASTPNSHGQPQHF; cdr3_nt: TGTGCCAGTACGCCAAATAGCCACGGACAGCCCCAGCATTTT
d_call: NA; v_call: TRBV6-2/TRBV6-3; clone_size: NA; j_call: TRBJ1-5; cdr3_aa: CASSYGGAGNHPQHF; cdr3_nt: TGTGCCAGCAGTTATGGGGGCGCCGGCAATCATCCCCAGCATTTT
d_call: TRBD1; v_call: TRBV7-3; clone_size: few; j_call: TRBJ2-1; cdr3_aa: CASRSLGTGNNEQFF; cdr3_nt: TGTGCCAGCAGGTCCTTAGGGACAGGGAACAATGAGCAGTTCTTC
d_call: NA; v_call: TRBV20-1; clone_size: NA; j_call: TRBJ1-2; cdr3_aa: CSARDQRLGINYGYTF; cdr3_nt: TGCAGTGCTAGAGATCAAAGGTTGGGAATTAACTATGGCTACACCTTC
d_call: TRBD1; v_call: TRBV11-3; clone_size: few; j_call: TRBJ1-1; cdr3_aa: CASSSGQGSMNTEAFF; cdr3_nt: TGTGCCAGCAGCTCGGGACAGGGATCTATGAACACTGAAGCTTTCTTT
d_call: NA; v_call: TRBV11-2; clone_size: few; j_call: TRBJ2-3; cdr3_aa: CASSPQRTDTDTQYF; cdr3_nt: TGTGCCAGCAGCCCCCAACGGACAGACACAGATACGCAGTATTTT
d_call: NA; v_call: TRBV5-8; clone_size: NA; j_call: TRBJ1-2; cdr3_aa: CASSPSRVGYGYTF; cdr3_nt: TGTGCCAGCAGCCCGAGCAGAGTCGGCTATGGCTACACCTTC
d_call: NA; v_call: TRBV7-9; clone_size: many; j_call: TRBJ2-2; cdr3_aa: CASRKPIPNTGELFF; cdr3_nt: TGTGCCAGCAGAAAGCCAATCCCGAACACCGGGGAGCTGTTTTTT
d_call: TRBD1; v_call: TRBV5-4; clone_size: NA; j_call: TRBJ2-3; cdr3_aa: CASSVGTGRDTQYF; cdr3_nt: TGTGCCAGCAGCGTGGGGACAGGTAGAGATACGCAGTATTTT
d_call: NA; v_call: TRBV28; clone_size: once; j_call: TRBJ1-4; cdr3_aa: CASSLRGESEKLFF; cdr3_nt: TGTGCCAGCAGTTTACGGGGTGAGAGTGAAAAACTGTTTTTT
d_call: NA; v_call: TRBV5-6; clone_size: NA; j_call: TRBJ2-4; cdr3_aa: CASSLSGKNIQYF; cdr3_nt: TGTGCCAGCAGCTTATCCGGGAAAAACATTCAGTACTTC
d_call: NA; v_call: TRBV11-2; clone_size: NA; j_call: TRBJ1-1; cdr3_aa: CASSGEGYTEAFF; cdr3_nt: TGTGCCAGCAGCGGAGAGGGGTACACTGAAGCTTTCTTT
d_call: NA; v_call: TRBV5-1; clone_size: few; j_call: TRBJ2-3; cdr3_aa: CASSLDAGLSTDTQYF; cdr3_nt: TGCGCCAGCAGCTTAGACGCGGGGCTTAGCACAGATACGCAGTATTTT
d_call: NA; v_call: TRBV5-6; clone_size: NA; j_call: TRBJ1-2; cdr3_aa: CASSLGPSVDYGYTF; cdr3_nt: TGTGCCAGCAGCTTGGGCCCATCAGTGGACTATGGCTACACCTTC
d_call: NA; v_call: TRBV28; clone_size: NA; j_call: TRBJ2-3; cdr3_aa: CASRQGGGTDTQYF; cdr3_nt: TGTGCCAGCAGACAGGGAGGCGGGACAGATACGCAGTATTTT
d_call: TRBD2; v_call: TRBV11-3; clone_size: NA; j_call: TRBJ2-1; cdr3_aa: CASSFSLAGYNEQFF; cdr3_nt: TGTGCCAGCAGCTTCTCACTAGCGGGGTACAATGAGCAGTTCTTC
d_call: TRBD2; v_call: TRBV29-1; clone_size: few; j_call: TRBJ2-1; cdr3_aa: CSVRQAWLAGASEQFF; cdr3_nt: TGCAGCGTACGTCAGGCCTGGCTAGCGGGAGCATCTGAGCAGTTCTTC
d_call: NA; v_call: TRBV27; clone_size: NA; j_call: TRBJ2-3; cdr3_aa: CASSFSHDTQYF; cdr3_nt: TGTGCCAGCAGTTTCTCACACGATACGCAGTATTTT
d_call: NA; v_call: TRBV6-1; clone_size: many; j_call: TRBJ2-3; cdr3_aa: CASSYSQPGLADTQYF; cdr3_nt: TGTGCCAGCAGTTATTCCCAACCGGGACTTGCAGATACGCAGTATTTT
d_call: NA; v_call: TRBV7-2; clone_size: many; j_call: TRBJ1-2; cdr3_aa: CASSLNYKLANYGYTF; cdr3_nt: TGTGCCAGCAGCCTAAACTATAAGTTAGCTAACTATGGCTACACCTTC
d_call: NA; v_call: TRBV7-2; clone_size: NA; j_call: TRBJ2-7; cdr3_aa: CDSSLVTGISYEQYF; cdr3_nt: TGTGACAGCAGCTTAGTGACGGGGATCTCCTACGAGCAGTACTTC
d_call: NA; v_call: TRBV4-1; clone_size: NA; j_call: TRBJ2-3; cdr3_aa: CASSQGGTGQPSTDTQYF; cdr3_nt: TGCGCCAGCAGCCAGGGCGGGACCGGTCAACCAAGCACAGATACGCAGTATTTT
d_call: NA; v_call: TRBV20-1; clone_size: once; j_call: TRBJ2-1; cdr3_aa: CSASAGPSYNEQFF; cdr3_nt: TGCAGTGCTAGCGCGGGGCCCTCCTACAATGAGCAGTTCTTC
d_call: NA; v_call: TRBV4-1; clone_size: NA; j_call: TRBJ1-4; cdr3_aa: CASSQGDRQLFF; cdr3_nt: TGCGCCAGCAGCCAAGGCGATCGACAACTTTTTTTT
d_call: NA; v_call: TRBV20-1; clone_size: few; j_call: TRBJ1-1; cdr3_aa: CSAPPRGNTEAFF; cdr3_nt: TGCAGTGCACCTCCGCGGGGGAACACTGAAGCTTTCTTT
d_call: TRBD2; v_call: TRBV9; clone_size: NA; j_call: TRBJ2-2; cdr3_aa: CASSLTPTSVGTGELFF; cdr3_nt: TGTGCCAGCAGCTTAACCCCAACTAGCGTGGGCACCGGGGAGCTGTTTTTT
d_call: NA; v_call: TRBV4-1; clone_size: NA; j_call: TRBJ1-3; cdr3_aa: CASSQDERSGNTIYF; cdr3_nt: TGCGCCAGCAGCCAAGATGAGAGATCTGGAAACACCATATATTTT
d_call: TRBD1; v_call: TRBV27; clone_size: many; j_call: TRBJ2-5; cdr3_aa: CASLRTGMPQETQYF; cdr3_nt: TGTGCCAGCTTAAGGACAGGGATGCCCCAAGAGACCCAGTACTTC
d_call: NA; v_call: TRBV27; clone_size: NA; j_call: TRBJ2-7; cdr3_aa: CASSPTGPPSYEQYF; cdr3_nt: TGTGCCAGCAGTCCTACAGGGCCCCCTTCCTACGAGCAGTACTTC
d_call: NA; v_call: TRBV7-6; clone_size: NA; j_call: TRBJ2-7; cdr3_aa: CASSLPGPGDQYF; cdr3_nt: TGTGCCAGCAGCTTACCTGGTCCGGGGGACCAGTACTTC
d_call: TRBD1; v_call: TRBV27; clone_size: few; j_call: TRBJ2-4; cdr3_aa: CASSSRQGAKNIQYF; cdr3_nt: TGTGCCAGCAGTTCTCGACAGGGGGCCAAAAACATTCAGTACTTC
d_call: TRBD2; v_call: TRBV28; clone_size: few; j_call: TRBJ2-2; cdr3_aa: CASSSYESLADTGELFF; cdr3_nt: TGTGCCAGCAGTTCCTATGAATCTCTAGCGGACACCGGGGAGCTGTTTTTT
d_call: NA; v_call: TRBV20-1; clone_size: NA; j_call: TRBJ1-3; cdr3_aa: CSARVNSGNTIYF; cdr3_nt: TGCAGTGCTAGAGTTAACTCTGGAAACACCATATATTTT
d_call: TRBD1; v_call: TRBV7-9; clone_size: few; j_call: TRBJ1-2; cdr3_aa: CASSLAPRTGNYGYTF; cdr3_nt: TGTGCCAGCAGCTTAGCGCCCAGGACAGGCAACTATGGCTACACCTTC
d_call: NA; v_call: TRBV10-3; clone_size: few; j_call: TRBJ1-3; cdr3_aa: CAIRNGVNSGNTIYF; cdr3_nt: TGTGCCATCCGGAACGGGGTAAACTCTGGAAACACCATATATTTT
d_call: NA; v_call: TRBV2; clone_size: few; j_call: TRBJ2-1; cdr3_aa: CASRKGGSAYNEQFF; cdr3_nt: TGTGCCAGCCGCAAGGGGGGTAGCGCCTACAATGAGCAGTTCTTC
d_call: TRBD1; v_call: TRBV6-1; clone_size: few; j_call: TRBJ2-7; cdr3_aa: CASTLGQGWNEQYF; cdr3_nt: TGTGCCAGCACCCTAGGACAGGGCTGGAACGAGCAGTACTTC
d_call: NA; v_call: TRBV27; clone_size: few; j_call: TRBJ1-5; cdr3_aa: CASSLVGGEGQPQHF; cdr3_nt: TGTGCCAGCAGTTTAGTCGGAGGGGAGGGTCAGCCCCAGCATTTT
d_call: NA; v_call: TRBV19; clone_size: NA; j_call: TRBJ2-7; cdr3_aa: CASSIGQGGTYEQYF; cdr3_nt: TGTGCCAGTAGTATAGGCCAAGGCGGGACCTACGAGCAGTACTTC
d_call: NA; v_call: TRBV5-1; clone_size: NA; j_call: TRBJ2-2; cdr3_aa: CASSLRQSSDPNTGELFF; cdr3_nt: TGCGCCAGCAGCCTCCGACAGTCGAGCGACCCGAACACCGGGGAGCTGTTTTTT
d_call: NA; v_call: TRBV28; clone_size: NA; j_call: TRBJ2-1; cdr3_aa: CASSLWPSGANEQFF; cdr3_nt: TGTGCCAGCAGTTTATGGCCCAGCGGAGCCAATGAGCAGTTCTTC
d_call: NA; v_call: TRBV5-5; clone_size: NA; j_call: TRBJ2-2; cdr3_aa: CASSLQGSTREQFF; cdr3_nt: TGTGCCAGCAGCCTGCAGGGGTCCACCAGGGAGCAGTTTTTT
d_call: NA; v_call: TRBV5-1; clone_size: NA; j_call: TRBJ1-1; cdr3_aa: CASSLVAEGVEYTEAFF; cdr3_nt: TGCGCCAGCAGCTTGGTGGCGGAGGGCGTCGAGTACACTGAAGCTTTCTTT
d_call: NA; v_call: TRBV4-1; clone_size: few; j_call: TRBJ2-2; cdr3_aa: CASSQAPGRWRTGELFF; cdr3_nt: TGCGCCAGCAGCCAGGCCCCGGGCAGGTGGAGAACCGGGGAGCTGTTTTTT
d_call: NA; v_call: TRBV27; clone_size: many; j_call: TRBJ2-7; cdr3_aa: CASSLFGDFPYEQYF; cdr3_nt: TGTGCCAGCAGTTTATTCGGGGACTTCCCCTACGAGCAGTACTTC
d_call: TRBD1; v_call: TRBV7-8; clone_size: many; j_call: TRBJ2-1; cdr3_aa: CASSDRGYYNEQFF; cdr3_nt: TGTGCCAGCAGCGACAGGGGGTATTACAATGAGCAGTTCTTC